The clone carrying this T cell receptor (beta chain) showed up just a few times. This record belongs to a study of blood T cell repertoires in COVID-19. Study at large: Acute-phase and convalescent COVID-19 samples originated in the United States, Italy and Spain. Sample material is recorded as cDNA or gDNA derived from T cells, B-cell-depleted T cells, or PBMCs.

In the authors' methods: Researchers report that nucleated cell counts were estimated from reference gene primer amplification. The method was immunoSEQ multiplex PCR; TCRdb's version includes in-frame clones alone and lacks a portion of them. The D gene and trimming were derived from the DNA, and the V and J assignments and clone size from that table. The sample records some 110,000 clones, roughly 80% being singletons. Germline CDR1 is SGDLS and CDR2 is YYNGEE. CDR3 length: 15 residues. J gave up 4 bases and V 3 bases, and 8 bases lay outside the gene matches. The receptor's source is a man aged 60-69 years with acute or convalescent COVID-19. The sequencing input was peripheral blood. V is TRBV9 and J is TRBJ1-2; 8 nucleotides align to TRBD1. For the CDR3, the DNA is TGTGCCAGCAGCGCAATACCAGGACAGGGCTATGGCTACACCTTC. This codes for CASSAIPGQGYGYTF.